This is a list of T cell receptor beta chains from one sample in a study of blood T cell repertoires in COVID-19. The table came from immunoSEQ multiplex PCR; TCRdb's copy has only in-frame clones and leaves some out. This table has about 88,000 clones, about 88% appearing once. The material sequenced was peripheral blood. The receptors stem from a woman of 80 years or more with active COVID-19. Each CDR3 is given with its conserved first and last residue. D genes are given only for firm matches. Rows may omit the clone size; those that give it use once, few, many or a size class.

13 TRBJ1-5 TRBV12-3/TRBV12-4 NA NA TGTGCCAGCAGTTTACAGTTCAATCAGCCCCAGCATTTT CASSLQFNQPQHF
14 TRBJ1-5 TRBV18 TRBD1 NA TGTGCCAGCTCACGGGACAGGGAACACCAGCCCCAGCATTTT CASSRDREHQPQHF
16 TRBJ2-3 TRBV7-3 TRBD2 NA TGTGCCAGCAGCTACTTCCTAGCGGGAGAGATGGATACGCAGTATTTT CASSYFLAGEMDTQYF
12 TRBJ2-3 TRBV6-5 TRBD1 NA TGTGCCAGCAGCACAGGGGGAGATACGCAGTATTTT CASSTGGDTQYF
14 TRBJ1-4 TRBV7-2 NA NA TGTGCCAGCAGCCCTCTTTCAACTAATGAAAAACTGTTTTTT CASSPLSTNEKLFF
17 TRBJ2-6 TRBV10-3 TRBD1 NA TGTGCCATCAGTGAGGGACAGGGCCTCTCTGGGGCCAACGTCCTGACTTTC CAISEGQGLSGANVLTF
17 TRBJ2-3 TRBV28 TRBD1 NA TGTGCCAGCAGTTCCACCGGGGACCAAAGGGGGCCAGATACGCAGTATTTT CASSSTGDQRGPDTQYF
14 TRBJ2-3 TRBV7-2 NA NA TGTGCCAGCAGCGCGCGGTCTAGCACAGATACGCAGTATTTT CASSARSSTDTQYF
14 TRBJ1-2 TRBV2 TRBD1 few TGTGCCAGCAGTGGGGACAGGGGTAACTATGGCTACACCTTC CASSGDRGNYGYTF
14 TRBJ2-7 TRBV19 NA NA TGTGCCAGTAGTATATTTCTCAGCTCCTACGAGCAGTACTTC CASSIFLSSYEQYF
15 TRBJ2-1 TRBV19 TRBD2 NA TGTGCCAGTAGTATGTTAGCGGGAGGGCGCAATGAGCAGTTCTTC CASSMLAGGRNEQFF
14 TRBJ1-4 TRBV27 TRBD1 NA TGTGCCAGCAGTCACCGGGACAGGGCTGAAAAACTGTTTTTT CASSHRDRAEKLFF
14 TRBJ2-3 TRBV7-2 NA NA TGTGCCAGCAGCTTAGACAGGGTGGCAGATACGCAGTATTTT CASSLDRVADTQYF
11 TRBJ1-4 TRBV20-1 NA NA TGCAGTGCCCCACTTGGTGAAAAACTGTTTTTT CSAPLGEKLFF
14 TRBJ2-7 TRBV6-1 TRBD2 NA TGTGCCAGCAGTGAGATAGCGGGCCCCTACGAGCAGTACTTC CASSEIAGPYEQYF
15 TRBJ2-1 TRBV27 TRBD2 NA TGTGCCAGCAGTTTGACTAGCGGGGGAAACAATGAGCAGTTCTTC CASSLTSGGNNEQFF
13 TRBJ2-7 TRBV19 NA NA TGTGCCAGTAAGGGTAATAGCGAATACGAGCAGTACTTC CASKGNSEYEQYF
15 TRBJ2-5 TRBV21-1 NA once TGTGCCAGCACCGACGGGACAGCGAGAAAAGAGACCCAGTACTTC CASTDGTARKETQYF
19 TRBJ2-4 TRBV28 NA NA TGTGCCAGCAGTTCTTACCCGGGAGGAAGGGGGAGGAACTTGAACATTCAGTACTTC CASSSYPGGRGRNLNIQYF
13 TRBJ2-7 TRBV2 TRBD2 NA TGTGCCAGCCGACTAGCGGGAGGCGACGAGCAGTACTTC CASRLAGGDEQYF
16 TRBJ2-7 TRBV28 TRBD1 NA TGTGCCAGCAGTTTGCCCTGGACAGGGGTCTCCTACGAGCAGTACTTC CASSLPWTGVSYEQYF
15 TRBJ1-1 TRBV3-1/TRBV3-2 TRBD1 NA TGTGCCAGCAGCCTTGGACAGGGTCGAACCACTGAAGCTTTCTTT CASSLGQGRTTEAFF
17 TRBJ2-1 TRBV19 TRBD2 NA TGTGCCAGTAGTATGGACGAAGCGGGAGGGCCAAGGGATGAGCAGTTCTTC CASSMDEAGGPRDEQFF
14 TRBJ1-2 TRBV14 TRBD1 NA TGTGCCAGCAGCCCCGGGACAGCTAACTATGGCTACACCTTC CASSPGTANYGYTF
14 TRBJ2-5 TRBV27 TRBD1 NA TGTGCCAGCAGCAACAGGGGTGGGCAAGAGACCCAGTACTTC CASSNRGGQETQYF
15 TRBJ1-2 TRBV7-2 NA NA TGTGCCAGCAGCTTAACACCGGGACACATACATGGCTACACCTTC CASSLTPGHIHGYTF
13 TRBJ2-2 TRBV2 TRBD2 NA TGTGCCAGCCGACTAGCGGGAGCCGGGGAGCTGTTTTTT CASRLAGAGELFF
16 TRBJ2-3 TRBV7-9 NA NA TGTGCCAGCAGCTTCCCCACACCCCTTAACACAGATACGCAGTATTTT CASSFPTPLNTDTQYF
14 TRBJ2-3 TRBV10-3 NA NA TGTGCCACCAAAGAGGGCCTTGGCACAGATACGCAGTATTTT CATKEGLGTDTQYF
15 TRBJ2-3 TRBV11-3 TRBD2 NA TGTGCCAGCAGCTTACTAGCGGGTGGCACAGATACGCAGTATTTT CASSLLAGGTDTQYF
15 TRBJ2-1 TRBV28 TRBD1 NA TGTGCCAGCAGTCACAGGACAGGGGTTTACAATGAGCAGTTCTTC CASSHRTGVYNEQFF
17 TRBJ2-1 TRBV10-3 TRBD2 NA TGTGCCATCAAGGGGACTAGCGGGAGGGGGGGCTACAATGAGCAGTTCTTC CAIKGTSGRGGYNEQFF
16 TRBJ1-2 TRBV5-1 TRBD1 NA TGCGCCAGCACCCTTTCCCCGGGACAGGGGGACTATGGCTACACCTTC CASTLSPGQGDYGYTF
20 TRBJ2-3 TRBV28 TRBD2 NA TGTGCCAGCAGTCCCGCCAGGCGGACTAGCGGGAGGGGTCGGGCAGATACGCAGTATTTT CASSPARRTSGRGRADTQYF
14 TRBJ2-7 TRBV27 NA NA TGTGCCAGCAGTTTAGGACAGACTCCCTACGAGCAGTACTTC CASSLGQTPYEQYF
15 TRBJ1-2 TRBV11-2 TRBD1 NA TGTGCCAGCAGCTTCACAGGGGGCGGAACTAATGGCTACACCTTC CASSFTGGGTNGYTF
14 TRBJ2-1 TRBV6-6 NA NA TGTGCCAGCGCTATGGTTGGACTTCTTTATGAGCAGTTCTTC CASAMVGLLYEQFF
16 TRBJ2-5 TRBV5-6 NA NA TGTGCCAGCAGCTTGGCCTTACAACAGTACCAAGAGACCCAGTACTTC CASSLALQQYQETQYF
13 TRBJ2-2 TRBV28 NA NA TGTGCCAGCCCTAGCAGAAATTCCGGGGAGCTGTTTTTT CASPSRNSGELFF
14 TRBJ2-7 TRBV19 TRBD1 NA TGTGCCAGTAGCTTGACAGGGGCTACGTGGGAGCAGTACTTC CASSLTGATWEQYF
18 TRBJ2-6 TRBV4-2 TRBD2 NA TGTGCCAGCAGCCAAGATTCCAGCGGGAGTTCTGGGGCCAACGTCCTGACTTTC CASSQDSSGSSGANVLTF
14 TRBJ2-7 TRBV19 NA NA TGTGCCAGTAGTACGGGTTGGAGCTCCTACGAGCAGTACTTC CASSTGWSSYEQYF
14 TRBJ2-3 TRBV24-1 TRBD2 NA TGTGCCACCACAACTAGCGGGAGTACAGATACGCAGTATTTT CATTTSGSTDTQYF
14 TRBJ2-7 TRBV18 TRBD2 NA TGTGCCAGCTCACCAGGAGCGGGAGGCAGCGAGCAGTACTTC CASSPGAGGSEQYF
17 TRBJ2-1 TRBV4-2 NA NA TGTGCCAGCAGCCGCTCCTCCTTAGGGAGCTCCTACAATGAGCAGTTCTTC CASSRSSLGSSYNEQFF
15 TRBJ2-1 TRBV2 NA NA TGTGCCAGCAGTGAAGAGACTAGCTCCTACAATGAGCAGTTCTTC CASSEETSSYNEQFF
11 TRBJ1-1 TRBV12-5 NA NA TGTGCTAGTGGTTCTGCACGACAGGCCGCATTT CASGSARQAAF
14 TRBJ1-1 TRBV5-6 NA NA TGTGCCAGCAGCCCCGGGGGGCTATACACTGAAGCTTTCTTT CASSPGGLYTEAFF
12 TRBJ2-3 TRBV4-1 NA NA TGCGCCAGCAGCCAAGATCTAAATACGCAGTATTTT CASSQDLNTQYF
14 TRBJ2-3 TRBV5-1 TRBD2 NA TGCGCCAGCAGCCCCGGGAGGTGGACAGATACGCAGTATTTT CASSPGRWTDTQYF